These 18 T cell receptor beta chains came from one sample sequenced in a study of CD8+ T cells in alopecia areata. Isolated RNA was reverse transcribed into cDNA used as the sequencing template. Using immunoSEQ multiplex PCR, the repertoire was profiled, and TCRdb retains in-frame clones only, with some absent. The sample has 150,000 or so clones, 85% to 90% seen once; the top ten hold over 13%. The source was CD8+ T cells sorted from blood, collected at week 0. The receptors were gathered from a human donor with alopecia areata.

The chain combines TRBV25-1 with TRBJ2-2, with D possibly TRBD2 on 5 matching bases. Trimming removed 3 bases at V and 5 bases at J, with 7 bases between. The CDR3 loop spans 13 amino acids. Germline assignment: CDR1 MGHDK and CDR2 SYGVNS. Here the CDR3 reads CASSDWETGELFF. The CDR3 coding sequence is TGTGCCAGCAGTGACTGGGAGACCGGGGAGCTGTTTTTT.

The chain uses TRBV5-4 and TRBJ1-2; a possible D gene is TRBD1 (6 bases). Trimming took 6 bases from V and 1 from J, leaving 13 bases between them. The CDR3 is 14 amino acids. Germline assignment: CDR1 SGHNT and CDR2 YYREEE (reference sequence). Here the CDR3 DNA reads TGTGCCAGCACCGAGGACAGAATTAACTATGGCTACACCTTC. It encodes CASTEDRINYGYTF.

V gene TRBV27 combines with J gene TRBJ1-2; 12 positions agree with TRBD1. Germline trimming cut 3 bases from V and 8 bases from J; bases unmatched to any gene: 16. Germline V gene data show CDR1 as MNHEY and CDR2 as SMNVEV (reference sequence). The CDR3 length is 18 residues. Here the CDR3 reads CASSFLEAAGGTGGGYTF. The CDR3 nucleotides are TGTGCCAGCAGTTTCCTCGAGGCAGCCGGTGGGACAGGGGGCGGCTACACCTTC.

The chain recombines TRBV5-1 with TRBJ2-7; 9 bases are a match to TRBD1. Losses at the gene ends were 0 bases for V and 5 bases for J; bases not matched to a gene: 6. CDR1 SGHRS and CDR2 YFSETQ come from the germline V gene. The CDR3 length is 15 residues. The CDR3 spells CASSLGQGVFDEQYF. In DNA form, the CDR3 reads TGCGCCAGCAGCTTGGGACAGGGGGTATTCGACGAGCAGTACTTC.

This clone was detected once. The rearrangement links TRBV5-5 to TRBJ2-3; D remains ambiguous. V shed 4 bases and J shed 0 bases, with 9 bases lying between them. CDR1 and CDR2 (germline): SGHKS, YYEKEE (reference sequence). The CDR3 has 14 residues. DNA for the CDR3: TGTGCCAGCAGCCCGAGGTCGAGCACAGATACGCAGTATTTT. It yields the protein CASSPRSSTDTQYF.

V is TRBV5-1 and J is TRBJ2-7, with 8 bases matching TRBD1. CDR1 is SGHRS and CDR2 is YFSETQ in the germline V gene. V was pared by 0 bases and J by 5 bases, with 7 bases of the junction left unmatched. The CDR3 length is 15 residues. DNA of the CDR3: TGCGCCAGCAGCTTGGAGCAGGGGGCCGGTAACGAGCAGTACTTC. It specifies CASSLEQGAGNEQYF.

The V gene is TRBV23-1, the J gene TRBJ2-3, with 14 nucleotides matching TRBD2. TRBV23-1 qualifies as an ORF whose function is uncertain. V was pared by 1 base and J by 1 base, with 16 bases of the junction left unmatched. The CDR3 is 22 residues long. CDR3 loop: CASSQLVDLSTSGGDRTDTQYF. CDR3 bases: TGCGCCAGCAGTCAATTAGTGGACCTGTCGACTAGCGGGGGGGATCGCACAGATACGCAGTATTTT.

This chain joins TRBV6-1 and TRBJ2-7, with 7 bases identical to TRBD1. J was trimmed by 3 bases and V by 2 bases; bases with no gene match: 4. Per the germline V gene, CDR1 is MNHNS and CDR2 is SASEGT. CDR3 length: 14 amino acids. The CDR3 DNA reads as TGTGCCAGCAGTGAAACAGGGGACGTCTACGAGCAGTACTTC. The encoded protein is CASSETGDVYEQYF.

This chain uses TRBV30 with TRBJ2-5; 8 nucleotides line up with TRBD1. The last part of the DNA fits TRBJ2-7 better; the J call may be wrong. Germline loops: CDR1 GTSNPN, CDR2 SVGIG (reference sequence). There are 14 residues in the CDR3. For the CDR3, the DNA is TGTGCCTGGATGGACAGGGAAGGCCCCTACGAGCAGTACTTC. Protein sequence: CAWMDREGPYEQYF.

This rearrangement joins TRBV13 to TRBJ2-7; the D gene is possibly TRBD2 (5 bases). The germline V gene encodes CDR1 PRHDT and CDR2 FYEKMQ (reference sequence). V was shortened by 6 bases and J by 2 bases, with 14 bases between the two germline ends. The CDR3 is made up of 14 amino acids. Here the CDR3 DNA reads TGTGCCAGCAGTCTGACTACCCCCGCCTACGAGCAGTACTTC. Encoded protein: CASSLTTPAYEQYF.

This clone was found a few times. CDR3 sequence (DNA): TGCAGCGTTGAAGAATTGAGGGACAGGGTGGCAGATACGCAGTATTTT. Translated: CSVEELRDRVADTQYF. The chain employs TRBV29-1 and TRBJ2-3; 9 positions agree with TRBD1. Losses at the gene ends were 0 bases for V and 4 bases for J; bases not matched to a gene: 8. Germline V gives CDR1 SQVTM, CDR2 ANQGSEA. This CDR3 comprises 16 residues.

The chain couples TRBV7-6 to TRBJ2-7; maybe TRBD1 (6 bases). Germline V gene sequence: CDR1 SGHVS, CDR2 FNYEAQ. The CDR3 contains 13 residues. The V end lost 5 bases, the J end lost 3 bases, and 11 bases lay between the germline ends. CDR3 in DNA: TGTGCCAGCAGCCTCGGACAGAACTACGAGCAGTACTTC. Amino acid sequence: CASSLGQNYEQYF.

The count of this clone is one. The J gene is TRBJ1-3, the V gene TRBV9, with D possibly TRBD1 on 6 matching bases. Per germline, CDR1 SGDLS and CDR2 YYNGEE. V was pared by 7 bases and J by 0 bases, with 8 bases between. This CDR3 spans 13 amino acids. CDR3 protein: CASRDTSGNTIYF. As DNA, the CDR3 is TGTGCCAGCCGGGACACCTCTGGAAACACCATATATTTT.

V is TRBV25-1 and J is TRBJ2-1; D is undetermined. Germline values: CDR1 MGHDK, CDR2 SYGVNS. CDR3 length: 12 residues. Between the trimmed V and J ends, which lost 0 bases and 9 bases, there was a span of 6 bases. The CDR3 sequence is CASSEYPGEQFF. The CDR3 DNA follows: TGTGCCAGCAGTGAATACCCCGGTGAGCAGTTCTTC.

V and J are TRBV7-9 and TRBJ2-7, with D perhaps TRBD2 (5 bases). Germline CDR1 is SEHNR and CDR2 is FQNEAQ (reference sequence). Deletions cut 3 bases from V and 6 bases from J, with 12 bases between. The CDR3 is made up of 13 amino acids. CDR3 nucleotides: TGTGCCAGCAGCTTCCCTACTAGTCTCGAGCAGTACTTC. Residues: CASSFPTSLEQYF.

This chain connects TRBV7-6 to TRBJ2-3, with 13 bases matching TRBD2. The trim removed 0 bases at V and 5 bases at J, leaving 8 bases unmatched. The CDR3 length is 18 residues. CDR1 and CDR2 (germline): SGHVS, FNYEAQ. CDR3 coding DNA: TGTGCCAGCAGCTTAGCCTCGGGACTAGCGGGACGGAAAGATACGCAGTATTTT. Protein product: CASSLASGLAGRKDTQYF. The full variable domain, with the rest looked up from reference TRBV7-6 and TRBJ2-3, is GAGVSQSPRYKVTKRGQDVALRCDPISGHVSLYWYRQALGQGPEFLTYFNYEAQQDKSGLPNDRFSAERPEGSISTLTIQRTEQRDSAMYRCASSLASGLAGRKDTQYFGPGTRLTVL.

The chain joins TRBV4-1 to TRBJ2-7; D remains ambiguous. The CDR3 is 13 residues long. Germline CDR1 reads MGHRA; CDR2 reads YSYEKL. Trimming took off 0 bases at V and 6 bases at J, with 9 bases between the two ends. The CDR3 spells CASSQESAGEQYF. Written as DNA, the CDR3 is TGCGCCAGCAGCCAAGAAAGCGCAGGCGAGCAGTACTTC.

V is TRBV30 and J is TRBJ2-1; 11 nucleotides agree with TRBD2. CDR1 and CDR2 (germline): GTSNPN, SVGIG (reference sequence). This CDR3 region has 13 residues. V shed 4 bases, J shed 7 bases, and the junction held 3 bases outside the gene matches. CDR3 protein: CAWNSGGANEQFF. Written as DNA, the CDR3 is TGTGCCTGGAATAGCGGGGGGGCAAATGAGCAGTTCTTC.